The clone carrying this T cell receptor beta chain was counted only a few times. No antigen is known for it. This entry belongs to a study of cytomegalovirus exposure and HLA in healthy donors. It was with 60 Vbeta and 13 Jbeta primers that the PCR ran. The table came from immunoSEQ multiplex PCR; TCRdb's copy has only in-frame clones and leaves some out. The sample comprises approximately 140,000 clones, about 60% of which are singletons, and roughly 6.8% rests with the top ten. Study-level results: Most subjects' HLA-A and HLA-B alleles were reportedly predicted from TCR beta sequences.

With 5 bases removed from V and 7 bases from J, the gap between germline ends came to 8 bases. Per germline, CDR1 LNHDA and CDR2 SQIVND (reference sequence). This CDR3 has 12 residues. Sequencing was carried out using PBMCs. The receptor's source is a woman in her sixties in good health and CMV-seropositive. The chain joins TRBV19 to TRBJ1-4; D gene uncertain. CDR3 in DNA: TGTGCCAGTAGTGTCCGGAGTGAAAAACTGTTTTTT. Translated: CASSVRSEKLFF.